A selection of T cell receptor beta chains follows, all from one sample in a study of control samples from healthy donors and cancer patients. Clones were read by immunoSEQ multiplex PCR, and TCRdb kept only the in-frame ones, dropping some. The sample has 110,000 to 150,000 clones, approximately 94% seen once. The sample taken for sequencing was blood. The receptors come from a man in his forties in good health. Both conserved end residues are part of each CDR3. A D gene is named only where the DNA matches it firmly. Part of the rows lack a size; the others show once, few, many or a class for expanded clones.

D gene	V gene	J gene	clone size	CDR3 DNA	CDR3 protein
.	TRBV7-3	TRBJ1-2	.	TGTGCCAGCAGCTCGGACGGTAATACAAGAGATGGCTACACCTTC	CASSSDGNTRDGYTF
.	TRBV12-5	TRBJ1-1	once	TGTGCTAGTGGTTTGGTAACTCTCCCCTTGGCAGGGGTCGCCACTGAAGCTTTCTTT	CASGLVTLPLAGVATEAFF
.	TRBV28	TRBJ2-7	.	TGTGCCAGCAGTTTATTCCTCGGAATCTCCTCCTACGAGCAGTACTTC	CASSLFLGISSYEQYF
TRBD2	TRBV9	TRBJ2-5	.	TGTGCCAGCAGCGTAGATCCGGGAGGAGAGACCCAGTACTTC	CASSVDPGGETQYF
.	TRBV7-3	TRBJ2-1	.	TGTGCCAGCAGCTTAGGTCTCGTTCCACCCTACAATGAGCAGTTCTTC	CASSLGLVPPYNEQFF
.	TRBV6-5	TRBJ1-1	.	TGTGCCAGCAGTCTACTTCCCGCGGTTCTCGGAGCTTTCTTT	CASSLLPAVLGAFF
.	TRBV28	TRBJ1-4	.	TGTGCCAGCAGGCGGGGAAGGATGGAGGAAAAACTGTTTTTT	CASRRGRMEEKLFF
.	TRBV19	TRBJ1-1	.	TGTGCCAGTAGTCAGGGAAGACACACTGAAGCTTTCTTT	CASSQGRHTEAFF
.	TRBV5-4	TRBJ2-3	.	TGTGCCAGCAGTCCCGACACAGATACGCAGTATTTT	CASSPDTDTQYF
.	TRBV6-6	TRBJ2-1	.	TGTGCCAGCAGCGGGGCGGGGAATGAGCAGTTCTTC	CASSGAGNEQFF
TRBD1	TRBV10-3	TRBJ1-6	.	TGTGCCATCAGTGGTGGACAGGGTAATTCACCCCTCCACTTT	CAISGGQGNSPLHF
TRBD1	TRBV19	TRBJ1-2	.	TGTGCCAGTAGTTACGCCGGGACAGGGAACTATGGCTACACCTTC	CASSYAGTGNYGYTF
TRBD1	TRBV5-6	TRBJ1-2	few	TGTGCCAGCAGCCATACAGGGGTCGGCTACACCTTC	CASSHTGVGYTF
.	TRBV5-6	TRBJ2-2	.	TGTGCCAGCAGCTTGAGGATCGGGCAGAACACCGGGGAGCTGTTTTTT	CASSLRIGQNTGELFF
TRBD1	TRBV10-3	TRBJ2-3	once	TGTGCCATCAGTGACAGGGGGCCGGGAGATACGCAGTATTTT	CAISDRGPGDTQYF
.	TRBV4-1	TRBJ1-1	.	TGCGCCAGCAGCACGGGGACAGAAGCTTTCTTT	CASSTGTEAFF
.	TRBV12-5	TRBJ1-2	.	TGTGCTAGTGGTTCGACCGGGACACCAGGGGAAAACTATGGCTACACCTTC	CASGSTGTPGENYGYTF
.	TRBV6-6	TRBJ1-2	once	TGTGCCAGCAGTTACCCCGGGGGTGACTATGGCTACACCTTC	CASSYPGGDYGYTF
.	TRBV9	TRBJ2-3	.	TGTGCCAGCAGCGTAGCTAACGGCCTGGCGTTCACAGATACGCAGTATTTT	CASSVANGLAFTDTQYF
TRBD2	TRBV9	TRBJ2-1	.	TGTGCCAGCAGCGTAGCAGCGGGAGGGCCCAATGAGCAGTTCTTC	CASSVAAGGPNEQFF
TRBD2	TRBV3-1/TRBV3-2	TRBJ2-7	.	TGTGCCAGCAGCCAAGAAGCACTAGCGGGAGTCCCCGAGCAGTACTTC	CASSQEALAGVPEQYF
.	TRBV10-1	TRBJ2-1	.	TGCGCCTCAAGGGGGGTTAAGGATGAGCAGTTCTTC	CASRGVKDEQFF
TRBD2	TRBV10-3	TRBJ2-7	once	TGTGCCATCCGGGGGAGCGGGGCCTCCTACGAGCAGTACTTC	CAIRGSGASYEQYF
.	TRBV24-1	TRBJ1-4	once	TGTGCCACCTTCTCTGATGAACTGGTTACAACTAATGAAAAACTGTTTTTT	CATFSDELVTTNEKLFF
.	TRBV11-3	TRBJ2-1	.	TGTGCCAGCAGCTTATCCGTTGTGGAATCGAATGAGCAGTTCTTC	CASSLSVVESNEQFF
.	TRBV6-1	TRBJ2-7	once	TGTGCCAGCAGTGAAGCCAAGAGTTCCTACGAGCAGTACTTC	CASSEAKSSYEQYF
.	TRBV7-9	TRBJ1-2	.	TGTGCCAGCAGCTATGACTACTATGGCTACACCTTC	CASSYDYYGYTF
.	TRBV7-8	TRBJ1-6	once	TGTGCCAGCAGGAGACAGTACTGGGATTCACCCCTCCACTTT	CASRRQYWDSPLHF
.	TRBV11-3	TRBJ1-1	.	TGTGCCAGCAGCGGTCGGCGCACTGAAGCTTTCTTT	CASSGRRTEAFF
.	TRBV2	TRBJ2-1	once	TGTGCCAGCAGTGAAGCCAGGGAGCAGTTCTTC	CASSEAREQFF
.	TRBV6-5	TRBJ2-1	.	TGTGCCAGCTTGGATCTCTCCAATGAGCAGTTCTTC	CASLDLSNEQFF
TRBD1	TRBV4-3	TRBJ2-4	.	TGCGCCAGCAGCCAAGTGGGACAGGGAAACATTCAGTACTTC	CASSQVGQGNIQYF
TRBD1	TRBV5-1	TRBJ2-1	.	TGCGCCAGCAGTACCGGGACAGTCCCTTACAATGAGCAGTTCTTC	CASSTGTVPYNEQFF
.	TRBV24-1	TRBJ2-1	.	TGTGCCACCAGTGATTCGCTGATCAATGAGCAGTTCTTC	CATSDSLINEQFF
.	TRBV2	TRBJ2-7	.	TGTGCCAGCAGCCCTAAGGACTCTCCCCGGTTCTACGAGCAGTACTTC	CASSPKDSPRFYEQYF
.	TRBV7-2	TRBJ2-3	once	TGTGCCAGCAGCTTAGGAGGGACATATAATTCAATGCAGTATTTT	CASSLGGTYNSMQYF
TRBD1	TRBV5-1	TRBJ1-2	few	TGCGCCAGCAGCGAGGACAGGGTCTATGGCTACACCTTC	CASSEDRVYGYTF
.	TRBV19	TRBJ1-1	.	TGTGCCAGTTCTCCACGCCGGCGGATGAACACTGAAGCTTTCTTT	CASSPRRRMNTEAFF
TRBD2	TRBV11-2	TRBJ2-3	.	TGTGCCAGCAGCTCTTTGCGGGAGGGTCCAGATACGCAGTATTTT	CASSSLREGPDTQYF
.	TRBV5-6	TRBJ2-5	.	TGTGCCAGCAGCTTGTTGTCAGAGCAAGAGACCCAGTACTTC	CASSLLSEQETQYF
.	TRBV6-5	TRBJ2-1	once	TGTGCCACTCACAGGGTAGGATTTAGAGAGCAGTTCTTC	CATHRVGFREQFF
.	TRBV4-1	TRBJ1-2	.	TGCGCCAGCAGCCAGTCTTCAGTCCCCCAGGGCTACACCTTC	CASSQSSVPQGYTF
.	TRBV6-5	TRBJ1-4	.	TGTGCCAGCAGAATGACGCAGGGTGAAAAACTGTTTTTT	CASRMTQGEKLFF
.	TRBV6-5	TRBJ1-1	.	TGTGCCAGCAGTTCACCTTCCTGGAACACTGAAGCTTTCTTT	CASSSPSWNTEAFF
TRBD1	TRBV5-1	TRBJ1-4	.	TGCGCCAGCAGCTTGCCCACAGGGGCAACTAATGAAAAACTGTTTTTT	CASSLPTGATNEKLFF
TRBD1	TRBV2	TRBJ2-6	.	TGTGCCAGCAGGGACAGGGTCTCTGGGGCCAACGTCCTGACTTTC	CASRDRVSGANVLTF
TRBD1	TRBV19	TRBJ2-7	.	TGTGCCAGTAGCCCCTACCTCCGGGACAGGTCCTACGAGCAGTACTTC	CASSPYLRDRSYEQYF
.	TRBV27	TRBJ1-2	.	TGTGCCAGCAGTTCCGTCTATGGCTACACCTTC	CASSSVYGYTF
TRBD2	TRBV5-4	TRBJ2-3	.	TGTGCCAGCAAGGAGGAGCGGGGGCGCACAGATACGCAGTATTTT	CASKEERGRTDTQYF
.	TRBV30	TRBJ2-3	.	TGTGCCTGGACATTCGGGTTTAGCACAGATACGCAGTATTTT	CAWTFGFSTDTQYF
.	TRBV28	TRBJ2-1	.	TGTGCCAGCAGTCAACTCTGGGGGTCCTCCTACAATGAGCAGTTCTTC	CASSQLWGSSYNEQFF
.	TRBV20-1	TRBJ1-1	.	TGCAGTGCTAGTGTACAGGGCGAGGGGTTAGCTGAAGCTTTCTTT	CSASVQGEGLAEAFF
TRBD1	TRBV7-2	TRBJ1-1	.	TGTGCCAGCAGCTTAGAGGGGGCAGCCTTGGGCACTGAAGCTTTCTTT	CASSLEGAALGTEAFF